The T cell receptor (beta chain) described here comes from a study of T cell repertoires in cytomegalovirus infection. Whole-study context: CMV epitopes used comprised recently identified HLA-C-restricted ones and well-studied HLA-B-restricted ones. Shared public TCR beta signatures pointed to both CMV infection and a matching HLA type. Study-level points and caveats: Clonotype analysis showed dominance of the ex vivo response by HLA-C-restricted CMV-specific TCR beta clonotypes. Summed frequency of shared TCR beta families picked out CMV carriers who also had the relevant HLA.

About this clonotype itself: Its antigen is as yet unknown. A clone one base away is much larger, so this may be a read error.

Using its own MiXCR run on the reads, TCRdb lists one record per CDR3 protein. The sample has around 900,000 distinct CDR3 sequences, around 31% seen once; the top ten hold about 14%. The CDR3 runs to 12 residues. V was pared by 6 bases and J by 2 bases, with 7 bases between. The sequence was obtained from a human donor in good health (CMV status not recorded). Some clones in this sample may be carry-over from other donors' samples. Sequencing used cultured CD8+ T cells from PBMCs, obtained from culture after CMV antigen stimulation. V and J are TRBV12-3 or TRBV12-4 and TRBJ2-5; D is ambiguous. CDR3 sequence reads: CASRFGQETQYF. The CDR3 region has the DNA TGTGCCAGCAGATTCGGGCAAGAGACCCAGTACTTC.